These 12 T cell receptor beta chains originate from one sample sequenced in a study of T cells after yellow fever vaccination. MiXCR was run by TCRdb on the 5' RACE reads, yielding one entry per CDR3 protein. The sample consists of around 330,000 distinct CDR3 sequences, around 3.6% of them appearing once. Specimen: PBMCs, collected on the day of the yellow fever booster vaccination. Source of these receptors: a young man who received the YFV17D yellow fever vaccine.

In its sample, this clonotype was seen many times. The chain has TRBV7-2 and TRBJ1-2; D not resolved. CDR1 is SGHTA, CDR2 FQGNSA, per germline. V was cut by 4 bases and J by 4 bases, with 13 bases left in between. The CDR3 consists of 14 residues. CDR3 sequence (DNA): TGTGCCAGCAGCTCGGGCCTCATGGGCTATGGCTACACCTTC. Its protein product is CASSSGLMGYGYTF.

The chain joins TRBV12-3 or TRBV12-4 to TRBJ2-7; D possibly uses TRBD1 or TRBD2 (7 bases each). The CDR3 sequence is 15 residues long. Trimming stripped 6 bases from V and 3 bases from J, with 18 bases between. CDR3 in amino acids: CASSRWEGQIYEQYF. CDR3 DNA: TGTGCCAGCAGCCGTTGGGAGGGACAGATCTACGAGCAGTACTTC.

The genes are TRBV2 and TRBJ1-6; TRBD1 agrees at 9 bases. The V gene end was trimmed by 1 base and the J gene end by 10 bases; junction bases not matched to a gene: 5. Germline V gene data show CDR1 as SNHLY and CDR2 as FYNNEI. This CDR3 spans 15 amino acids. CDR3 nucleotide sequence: TGTGCCAGCAGTGAAGGGACAGGGGAGGGCTCACCCCTCCACTTT. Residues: CASSEGTGEGSPLHF.

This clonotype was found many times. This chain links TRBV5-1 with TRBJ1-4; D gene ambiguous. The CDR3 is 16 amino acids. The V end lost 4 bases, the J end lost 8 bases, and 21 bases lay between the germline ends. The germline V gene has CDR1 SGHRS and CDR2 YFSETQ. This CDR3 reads CASSANVGMGGEKLFF. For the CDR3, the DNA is TGCGCCAGCAGCGCCAATGTGGGAATGGGAGGAGAAAAACTGTTTTTT.

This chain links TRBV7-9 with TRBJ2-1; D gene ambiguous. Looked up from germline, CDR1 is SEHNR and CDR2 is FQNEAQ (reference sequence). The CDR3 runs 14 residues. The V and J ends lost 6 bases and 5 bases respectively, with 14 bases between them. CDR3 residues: CASSFAVLDNEQFF. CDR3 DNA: TGTGCCAGCAGTTTCGCGGTCCTAGACAATGAGCAGTTCTTC.

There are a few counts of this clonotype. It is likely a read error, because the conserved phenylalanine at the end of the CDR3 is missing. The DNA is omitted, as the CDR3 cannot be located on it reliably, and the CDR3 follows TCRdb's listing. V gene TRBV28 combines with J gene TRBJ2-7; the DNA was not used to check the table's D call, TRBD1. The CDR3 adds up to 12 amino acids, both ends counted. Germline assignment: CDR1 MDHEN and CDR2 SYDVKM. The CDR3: CASSFRDSLYWA.

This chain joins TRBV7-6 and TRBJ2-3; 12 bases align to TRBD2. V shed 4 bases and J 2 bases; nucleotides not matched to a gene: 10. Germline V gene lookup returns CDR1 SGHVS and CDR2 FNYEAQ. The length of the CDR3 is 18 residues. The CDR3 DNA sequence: TGTGCCAGCAGCTCGGGGGCTAGCGGGGGGGGTCTCACAGATACGCAGTATTTT. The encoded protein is CASSSGASGGGLTDTQYF.

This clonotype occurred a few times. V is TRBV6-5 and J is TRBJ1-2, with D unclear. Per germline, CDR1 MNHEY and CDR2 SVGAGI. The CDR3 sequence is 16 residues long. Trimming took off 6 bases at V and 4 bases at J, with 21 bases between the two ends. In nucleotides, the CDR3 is TGTGCCAGCAGCCACCCTGACGGTGGTGCGGTCTATGGCTACACCTTC. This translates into CASSHPDGGAVYGYTF.

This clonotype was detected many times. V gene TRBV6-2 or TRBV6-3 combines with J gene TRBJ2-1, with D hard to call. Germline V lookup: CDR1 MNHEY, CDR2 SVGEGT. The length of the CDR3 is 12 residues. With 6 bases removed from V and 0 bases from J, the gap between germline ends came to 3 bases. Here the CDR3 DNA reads TGTGCCAGCAGGAGCTCCTACAATGAGCAGTTCTTC. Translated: CASRSSYNEQFF.

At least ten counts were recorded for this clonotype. The CDR3 sequence: CSVAWTGGYGYTF. DNA for the CDR3: TGCAGCGTAGCCTGGACAGGGGGCTATGGCTACACCTTC. This sequence joins TRBV29-1 and TRBJ1-2, with TRBD1 matching over 10 bases. Unmatched junction bases numbered 5, after V lost 6 bases and J lost 4 bases. Germline CDR1 and CDR2: SQVTM and ANQGSEA. The CDR3 has 13 residues.

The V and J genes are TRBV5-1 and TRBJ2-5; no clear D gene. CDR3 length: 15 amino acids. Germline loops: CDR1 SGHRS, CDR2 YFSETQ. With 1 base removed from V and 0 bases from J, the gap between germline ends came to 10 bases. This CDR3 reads CASSLFATHQETQYF. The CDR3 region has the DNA TGCGCCAGCAGCTTGTTTGCAACCCACCAAGAGACCCAGTACTTC.

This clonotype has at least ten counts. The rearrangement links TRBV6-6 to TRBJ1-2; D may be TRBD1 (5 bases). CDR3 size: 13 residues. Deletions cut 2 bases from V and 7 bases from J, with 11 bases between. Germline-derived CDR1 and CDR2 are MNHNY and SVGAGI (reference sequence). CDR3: CASSYGGLRGYTF. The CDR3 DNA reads TGTGCCAGCAGTTACGGGGGACTGCGTGGCTACACCTTC.